This T cell receptor beta chain was sequenced in a study of memory CD4+ T cells and cytomegalovirus serostatus. Study-wide results and limits: Of under 200 reported CMV TCRbeta sequences, around 63 were found in memory CD4+ repertoires. The CMV-associated TCR signature appears largely within the CD4+ memory repertoire.

Authors' data handling: After removing out-of-frame reads, around 2.2 million distinct TCRbeta sequences remained. TCRdb keeps only in-frame clones here, not all; method: immunoSEQ multiplex PCR. V, J and clone size are taken as reported in that table, and D and trimming were inferred from the DNA itself. The top ten clones hold about 4% of a sample with some 87,000 clones, roughly 80% of them seen once. Remarks on this clone: What it recognizes is unknown.

The sort gate was single viable CD3+CD4+CD8-CD45RO+ cells for memory CD4+ T cells. Serostatus was set by detecting CMV pp150, pp28, p38, p52 IgG. This CDR3 contains 15 residues. The V segment lost 5 bases and the J segment 6 bases; nucleotides outside the gene matches: 7. Germline assignment: CDR1 SGHAT and CDR2 FQNNGV. This chain connects TRBV11-2 to TRBJ2-2; 9 nucleotides align to TRBD2. Sequencing was carried out using memory CD4+ T cells from blood. This TCR came from an adult in good health and CMV-seropositive. In DNA form, the CDR3 reads TGTGCCAGCAGCATGGGGCTAGCGGGATCCGGGGAGCTGTTTTTT. As protein: CASSMGLAGSGELFF.